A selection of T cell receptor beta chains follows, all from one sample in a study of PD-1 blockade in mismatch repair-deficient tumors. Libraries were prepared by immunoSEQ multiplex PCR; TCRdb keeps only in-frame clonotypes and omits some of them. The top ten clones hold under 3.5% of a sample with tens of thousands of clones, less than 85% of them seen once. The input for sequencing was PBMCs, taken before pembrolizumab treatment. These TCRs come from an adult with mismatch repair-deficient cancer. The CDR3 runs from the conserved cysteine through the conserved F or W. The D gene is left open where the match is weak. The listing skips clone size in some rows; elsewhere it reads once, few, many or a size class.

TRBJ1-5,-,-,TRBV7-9,CASSSDQTTHRDSNQPQHF,TGTGCCAGCAGCTCAGATCAGACAACACACCGCGATAGCAATCAGCCCCAGCATTTT
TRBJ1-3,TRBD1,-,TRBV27,CASSFTGGGNTIYF,TGTGCCAGCAGTTTCACAGGGGGCGGAAACACCATATATTTT
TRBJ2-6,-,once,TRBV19,CASSEDQPGANVLTF,TGTGCCAGTAGTGAGGATCAGCCTGGGGCCAACGTCCTGACTTTC
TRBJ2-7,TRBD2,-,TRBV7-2,CASSFQGLVYEQYF,TGTGCCAGCAGTTTTCAGGGACTAGTCTACGAGCAGTACTTC
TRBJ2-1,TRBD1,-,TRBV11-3,CASSSDRGKQFF,TGTGCCAGCAGCTCGGACAGGGGGAAGCAGTTCTTC
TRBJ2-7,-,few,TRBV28,CASSLNRAAYF,TGTGCCAGCAGTCTCAACAGGGCGGCGTACTTC
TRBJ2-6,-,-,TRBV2,CASRGSSGANVLTF,TGTGCCAGCAGGGGGAGCTCTGGGGCCAACGTCCTGACTTTC
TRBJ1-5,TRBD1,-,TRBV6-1,CASSEADRGNQPQHF,TGTGCCAGCAGTGAGGCGGACAGGGGCAATCAGCCCCAGCATTTT
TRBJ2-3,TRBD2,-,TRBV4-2,CASSQERKGLARRGDTQYF,TGTGCCAGCAGCCAAGAACGGAAAGGACTAGCGAGGCGGGGAGATACGCAGTATTTT
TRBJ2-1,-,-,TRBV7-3,CASSLTSTSENEQFF,TGTGCCAGCAGCTTAACCTCGACTAGTGAAAATGAGCAGTTCTTC
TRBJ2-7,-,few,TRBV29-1,CSVEGTALEGPYEQYF,TGCAGCGTTGAAGGTACAGCACTGGAGGGGCCCTACGAGCAGTACTTC
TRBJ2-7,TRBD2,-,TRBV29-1,CSVSLAGEQYF,TGCAGCGTTTCTCTAGCGGGGGAGCAGTACTTC
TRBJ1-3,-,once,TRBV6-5,CASSYSDRTLGNTIYF,TGTGCCAGCAGTTACTCGGACAGAACCCTTGGAAACACCATATATTTT
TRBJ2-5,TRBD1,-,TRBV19,CASSPQSPGGGETQYF,TGTGCCAGTAGTCCGCAATCACCAGGGGGCGGGGAGACCCAGTACTTC
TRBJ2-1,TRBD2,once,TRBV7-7,CASSSSSGFHNEQFF,TGTGCCAGCAGCTCCTCTAGCGGGTTCCATAATGAGCAGTTCTTC
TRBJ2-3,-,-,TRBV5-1,CASTKDSNTDTQYF,TGCGCCAGCACCAAAGACAGTAACACAGATACGCAGTATTTT
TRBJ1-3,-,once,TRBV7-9,CASSLVVRGAGNTIYF,TGTGCCAGCAGCTTAGTCGTTCGGGGGGCTGGAAACACCATATATTTT
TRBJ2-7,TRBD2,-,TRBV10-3,CAISPGLAGGLNEQYF,TGTGCCATCAGTCCGGGACTAGCGGGAGGTCTCAACGAGCAGTACTTC
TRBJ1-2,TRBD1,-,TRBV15,CATSWRTGGAGYGYTF,TGTGCCACCAGCTGGAGGACAGGGGGCGCGGGCTATGGCTACACCTTC
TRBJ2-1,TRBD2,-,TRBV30,CAWSVPGLAFYNEQFF,TGTGCCTGGAGTGTACCGGGACTAGCGTTCTACAATGAGCAGTTCTTC
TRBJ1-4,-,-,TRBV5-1,CASSSLGQTNEKLFF,TGCGCCAGCAGCTCCTTGGGACAAACTAATGAAAAACTGTTTTTT
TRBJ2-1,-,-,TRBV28,CASRSREEFF,TGTGCCAGCAGGTCCAGGGAGGAGTTCTTC
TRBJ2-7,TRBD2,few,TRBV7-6,CASSSAYKAGETYEQYF,TGTGCCAGCAGCTCTGCTTATAAAGCGGGAGAAACCTACGAGCAGTACTTC
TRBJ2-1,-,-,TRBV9,CASSVAGGPYNEQFF,TGTGCCAGCAGCGTAGCCGGAGGGCCCTACAATGAGCAGTTCTTC
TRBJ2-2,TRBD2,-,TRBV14,CASSTRLAGTGELFF,TGTGCCAGCAGCACCCGACTAGCGGGCACCGGGGAGCTGTTTTTT
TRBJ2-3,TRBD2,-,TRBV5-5,CASSLVSSGGSTDTQYF,TGTGCCAGCAGCTTGGTATCTAGCGGGGGTAGCACAGATACGCAGTATTTT
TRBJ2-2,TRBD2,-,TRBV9,CASSVGTSGRTKAGELFF,TGTGCCAGCAGCGTTGGTACTAGCGGGAGAACAAAAGCCGGGGAGCTGTTTTTT
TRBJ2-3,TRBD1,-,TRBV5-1,CASSPRQGEGTDTQYF,TGCGCCAGCAGCCCTAGACAGGGGGAGGGTACAGATACGCAGTATTTT
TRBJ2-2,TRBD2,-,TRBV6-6,CATASAGGNTGELFF,TGTGCCACCGCTTCGGCGGGAGGGAACACCGGGGAGCTGTTTTTT
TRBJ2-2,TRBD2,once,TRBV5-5,CASSYLAGGFDDTGELFF,TGTGCCAGCAGCTATCTAGCGGGAGGGTTTGATGACACCGGGGAGCTGTTTTTT
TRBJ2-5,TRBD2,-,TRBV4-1,CASSSGLAGFVTETQYF,TGCGCCAGCAGTTCCGGACTAGCGGGATTTGTGACAGAGACCCAGTACTTC
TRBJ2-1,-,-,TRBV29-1,CSVAGGNNYNEQFF,TGCAGCGTTGCCGGCGGGAATAACTACAATGAGCAGTTCTTC
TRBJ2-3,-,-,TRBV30,CAWSVLRDTQYF,TGTGCCTGGAGTGTACTCCGGGATACGCAGTATTTT
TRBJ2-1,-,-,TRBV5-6,CASSLVSYHEQFF,TGTGCCAGCAGCTTGGTTAGTTACCATGAGCAGTTCTTC
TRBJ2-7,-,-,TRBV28,CATSLGGNEQYF,TGTGCCACCTCCCTAGGGGGTAACGAGCAGTACTTC
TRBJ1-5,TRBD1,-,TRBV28,CATGGTANQPQHF,TGTGCCACGGGTGGGACAGCAAATCAGCCCCAGCATTTT
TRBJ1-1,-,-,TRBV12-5,CASGFGRTEAFF,TGTGCTAGTGGTTTCGGGAGGACTGAAGCTTTCTTT
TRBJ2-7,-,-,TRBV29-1,CSVQEAGRSYEQYF,TGCAGCGTCCAAGAGGCAGGGCGCTCCTACGAGCAGTACTTC
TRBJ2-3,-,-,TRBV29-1,CSVAEGAYDTQYF,TGCAGCGTTGCGGAGGGGGCATACGATACGCAGTATTTT
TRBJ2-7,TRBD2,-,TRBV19,CASSSTSGRGYEQYF,TGTGCCAGTAGTAGTACTAGCGGGAGGGGGTACGAGCAGTACTTC
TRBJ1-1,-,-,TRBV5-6,CASRYSTGSDTEAFF,TGTGCCAGCAGATATTCGACCGGGTCGGACACTGAAGCTTTCTTT
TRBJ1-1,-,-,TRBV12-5,CASGPRGGSNTEAFF,TGTGCTAGTGGTCCGCGGGGGGGGAGTAACACTGAAGCTTTCTTT
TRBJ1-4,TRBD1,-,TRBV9,CASSVRRDRAVDEKLFF,TGTGCCAGCAGCGTACGCCGGGACAGGGCGGTCGATGAAAAACTGTTTTTT
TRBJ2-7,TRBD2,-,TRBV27,CASSLTRASGSYEQYF,TGTGCCAGCAGTTTAACCAGGGCTAGCGGGAGCTACGAGCAGTACTTC
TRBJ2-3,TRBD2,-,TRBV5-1,CASSLGLAGVLATDTQYF,TGCGCCAGCAGCTTGGGACTAGCGGGAGTCCTCGCCACAGATACGCAGTATTTT
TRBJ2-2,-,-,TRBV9,CASSDRVVPPGELFF,TGTGCCAGCAGCGACCGGGTCGTCCCTCCCGGGGAGCTGTTTTTT
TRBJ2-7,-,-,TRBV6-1,CASSEHEVSEQYF,TGTGCCAGCAGTGAACATGAGGTCAGCGAGCAGTACTTC
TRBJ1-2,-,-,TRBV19,CASNNREGGGYTF,TGTGCCAGTAACAACAGGGAGGGTGGCGGCTACACCTTC
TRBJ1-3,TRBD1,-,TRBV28,CASSIVQGTLLGGTIYF,TGTGCCAGCAGCATTGTACAGGGGACGCTTCTCGGGGGCACCATATATTTT
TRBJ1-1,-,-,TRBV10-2,CASSFEFHTEAFF,TGCGCCAGCAGTTTTGAGTTTCACACTGAAGCTTTCTTT
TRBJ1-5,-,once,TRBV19,CASSMGRGDQPQHF,TGTGCCAGTAGTATGGGCCGGGGGGATCAGCCCCAGCATTTT
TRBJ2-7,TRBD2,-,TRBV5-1,CASSSMGLAGPLGYEQYF,TGCGCCAGCAGCTCCATGGGACTAGCGGGCCCCCTGGGCTACGAGCAGTACTTC
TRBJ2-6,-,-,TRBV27,CASKSRAAGANVLTF,TGTGCCAGCAAATCGAGGGCCGCTGGGGCCAACGTCCTGACTTTC
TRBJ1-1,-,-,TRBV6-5,CASSYSTVKGNTEAFF,TGTGCCAGCAGTTACTCGACAGTGAAAGGGAACACTGAAGCTTTCTTT
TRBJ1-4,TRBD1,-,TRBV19,CASTKTGGNEKLFF,TGTGCCAGTACCAAGACAGGGGGAAATGAAAAACTGTTTTTT